The clone carrying this T cell receptor (beta chain) rates as medium-sized. Assay: immunoSEQ multiplex PCR; the TCRdb copy retains only in-frame clones and omits some. The sample holds roughly 8,900 clones; roughly two thirds are singletons and the top ten take less than 10%. This specimen belongs to a study of tissue T cells after allogeneic stem cell transplantation. CDR1 and CDR2 from the germline V gene are SGHNT and YYREEE (reference sequence). The CDR3 is made up of 13 amino acids. V was cut by 5 bases and J by 5 bases, with 13 bases left in between. The source is a woman between 18 and 50 years old with breast cancer. The J gene is TRBJ1-1, the V gene TRBV5-4; D unclear. Sequenced material: tissue from the ileum, taken at autopsy. This CDR3 is CASRPTTGTEAFF. The CDR3, as DNA: TGTGCCAGCAGGCCTACGACGGGTACTGAAGCTTTCTTT.